This TCR beta chain is from a study of cytomegalovirus exposure and HLA in healthy donors. V gave up 0 bases and J gave up 6 bases; unmatched junction bases: 7. The CDR3 spans 15 residues. Germline loops: CDR1 MGHRA, CDR2 YSYEKL. The PCR had 60 Vbeta and 13 Jbeta primers. The protocol was immunoSEQ multiplex PCR, while the TCRdb copy is restricted to in-frame clones and leaves out a portion. The table records some 110,000 clones, over 65% of them present only once. The sequenced sample was PBMCs. This receptor was obtained from a middle-aged man in good health and CMV-seronegative. V gene TRBV4-1 combines with J gene TRBJ2-5; 7 nucleotides align to TRBD2. The CDR3 loop reads CASSQDLTSLKTQYF. In DNA, the CDR3 is TGCGCCAGCAGCCAAGATTTGACTAGCTTAAAGACCCAGTACTTC.